This TCR beta chain was recovered during a study of blood T cell repertoires in COVID-19. Study background: Whether acute or convalescent, the COVID-19 samples came from the United States, Italy and Spain.

The CDR3 sequence is 15 residues long. Germline V gives CDR1 MNHNS, CDR2 SASEGT. Trimming cost V 1 base and J 7 bases; bases outside gene matches: 6. Clones were sequenced by immunoSEQ multiplex PCR, and TCRdb holds only the in-frame ones, with some missing. The sample has around 250,000 clones; under 90% are singletons. The sequence was collected from a man under 40 with acute COVID-19. The source material was PBMCs or T cells enriched from blood (not recorded which). This chain connects TRBV6-1 to TRBJ1-4; TRBD1 agrees at 7 bases. This chain's CDR3 is CASSEGGQGGEKLFF. The CDR3 DNA sequence: TGTGCCAGCAGTGAAGGCGGCCAGGGGGGTGAAAAACTGTTTTTT.